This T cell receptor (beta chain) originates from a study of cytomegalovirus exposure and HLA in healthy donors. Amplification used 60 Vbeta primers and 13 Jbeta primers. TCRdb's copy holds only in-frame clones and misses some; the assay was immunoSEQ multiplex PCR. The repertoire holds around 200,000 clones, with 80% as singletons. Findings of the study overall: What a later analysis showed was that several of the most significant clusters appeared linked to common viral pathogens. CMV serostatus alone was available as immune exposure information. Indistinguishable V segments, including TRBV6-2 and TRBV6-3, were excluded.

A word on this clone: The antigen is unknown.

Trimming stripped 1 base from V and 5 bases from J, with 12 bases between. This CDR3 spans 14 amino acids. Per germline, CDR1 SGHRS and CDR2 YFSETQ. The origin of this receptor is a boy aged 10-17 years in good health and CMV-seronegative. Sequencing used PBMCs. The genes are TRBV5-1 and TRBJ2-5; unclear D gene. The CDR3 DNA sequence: TGCGCCAGCAGCTTGTCCGGTCCCCCGGAGACCCAGTACTTC. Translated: CASSLSGPPETQYF.